A single sample gave rise to the 16 T cell receptor beta chains below, sequenced in a study of cytomegalovirus exposure and HLA in healthy donors. The PCR was carried out with 60 Vbeta primers and 13 Jbeta primers. Assay used: immunoSEQ multiplex PCR; TCRdb lists only in-frame clones, some missing. The sample records some 170,000 clones, 75% being singletons. Sequencing was carried out using PBMCs. Receptor source: a woman aged 50 to 65 in good health and CMV-seropositive.

The chain combines TRBV5-4 with TRBJ2-2, with D possibly TRBD1 on 6 matching bases. Germline CDR1 reads SGHNT; CDR2 reads YYREEE (reference sequence). Trimming stripped 5 bases from V and 8 bases from J, with 16 bases between. The CDR3 is 14 residues long. As DNA, the CDR3 is TGTGCCAGCAGTCAACAGGGCCCTCGAGGGGAGCTGTTTTTT. This sequence encodes CASSQQGPRGELFF. Full variable domain (outside the CDR3, taken from reference TRBV5-4 and TRBJ2-2): ETGVTQSPTHLIKTRGQQVTLRCSSQSGHNTVSWYQQALGQGPQFIFQYYREEENGRGNFPPRFSGLQFPNYSSELNVNALELDDSALYLCASSQQGPRGELFFGEGSRLTVL.

V usage is TRBV10-1 and J usage is TRBJ1-1, with no clear D. The CDR3 length is 12 residues. Germline-derived CDR1 and CDR2 are WNHNN and SYGVQD (reference sequence). Trimming took 7 bases from V and 4 from J, leaving 10 bases between them. This CDR3 is CASKNSLTEAFF. CDR3 sequence (DNA): TGCGCCAGCAAGAACAGTCTCACTGAAGCTTTCTTT.

This clone appeared a few times. This sequence joins TRBV5-1 and TRBJ2-7, with D possibly TRBD2 on 5 matching bases. Between the trimmed V and J ends, which lost 2 bases and 2 bases, there was a span of 11 bases. Germline V gene sequence: CDR1 SGHRS, CDR2 YFSETQ. The CDR3 sequence is 14 residues long. This CDR3 is CASSFSGPPYEQYF. The CDR3 DNA follows: TGCGCCAGCAGCTTCAGCGGACCCCCCTACGAGCAGTACTTC.

The chain uses TRBV10-2 and TRBJ2-1, with 7 nucleotides matching TRBD2. Germline loops: CDR1 WSHSY, CDR2 SAAADI. The CDR3 is made up of 14 amino acids. Trimming removed 4 bases from V and 1 base from J; junction bases left unmatched: 1. CDR3 sequence reads: CASSGGGSYNEQFF. DNA for the CDR3: TGCGCCAGCAGTGGGGGGGGTTCCTACAATGAGCAGTTCTTC.

As DNA, the CDR3 is TGTGCCAGCAGCGAGGGCTTCGAGCAGTACTTC. This gives the protein CASSEGFEQYF. The rearrangement uses TRBV5-6 and TRBJ2-5, with D perhaps TRBD2 (5 bases). The assigned J gene may be wrong: the sequence end matches TRBJ2-7 better. The CDR3 is 11 amino acids. In germline, CDR1 is SGHDT, CDR2 YYEEEE.

This chain links TRBV5-8 with TRBJ2-3; TRBD2 is a possible D gene (5 bases). V lost 0 bases and J lost 0, with 14 bases in between. CDR1 and CDR2 (germline): SGHTS, YDEGEE. The CDR3 covers 17 residues. This CDR3 is CASSLVFRDPSTDTQYF. CDR3 bases: TGTGCCAGCAGCTTGGTATTCCGGGATCCTAGCACAGATACGCAGTATTTT.

This clone was detected a few times. The genes are TRBV7-9 and TRBJ2-2; TRBD1 might be the D (6 bases). The CDR3 has 15 amino acids. Trimming took off 2 bases at V and 6 bases at J, with 13 bases between the two ends. Germline V gene data show CDR1 as SEHNR and CDR2 as FQNEAQ (reference sequence). CDR3: CASSLYVGAAGELFF. CDR3 bases: TGTGCCAGCAGCTTATATGTGGGGGCGGCCGGGGAGCTGTTTTTT.

The DNA of the CDR3 is TGTGCCAGCAGCTCGGGACAGCTAAACACTGAAGCTTTCTTT. Translating gives CASSSGQLNTEAFF. The rearrangement links TRBV7-2 to TRBJ1-1; 7 bases align to TRBD1. CDR3 length equals 14 residues. CDR1 and CDR2 (germline): SGHTA, FQGNSA. V shed 4 bases and J 2 bases; nucleotides not matched to a gene: 4.

As for this clone: Other DNA sequences in this specimen translate into the identical CDR3. The gene calls are TRBV5-1 and TRBJ2-3; the match to TRBD2 covers 14 bases. The CDR3 totals 16 residues. CDR1 is SGHRS and CDR2 is YFSETQ in the germline V gene. The junction had 2 bases not matched to a gene; V was cut back by 3 bases and J by 2 bases. Here the CDR3 reads CASSSGLAGATDTQYF. CDR3 sequence (DNA): TGCGCCAGCAGCTCGGGACTAGCGGGGGCCACAGATACGCAGTATTTT.

CDR3 loop: CASSLVVGTSDGAKNIQYF. The DNA of the CDR3 is TGCGCCAGCAGCTTGGTGGTGGGTACTAGCGACGGCGCCAAAAACATTCAGTACTTC. The chain uses TRBV5-1 and TRBJ2-4, with 7 bases that match TRBD2. CDR1 is SGHRS and CDR2 is YFSETQ in the germline V gene. J gave up 1 base and V 0 bases, and 13 bases lay outside the gene matches. CDR3 length equals 19 residues.

V is TRBV6-5 and J is TRBJ1-2, with D possibly matching TRBD1 (5 bases). Per germline, CDR1 MNHEY and CDR2 SVGAGI. The CDR3 totals 13 residues. Deletions cut 5 bases from V and 3 bases from J, with 10 bases between. For the CDR3, the DNA is TGTGCCAGCAGTGTGACAGCCTACTATGGCTACACCTTC. As protein: CASSVTAYYGYTF.

CDR3 sequence reads: CATSSGGAADTQYF. CDR3 DNA sequence: TGTGCCACCAGCAGCGGGGGGGCGGCAGATACGCAGTATTTT. This rearrangement joins TRBV15 to TRBJ2-3; 8 bases match TRBD2. The CDR3 loop spans 14 amino acids. V dropped 3 bases and J dropped 4; count of bases not matched to a gene: 3. Germline CDR1 is LNHNV and CDR2 is YYDKDF (reference sequence).

CDR3 residues: CASSPTSGSTYEQYF. The CDR3 DNA reads TGCGCCAGCAGCCCAACTAGCGGGTCAACCTACGAGCAGTACTTC. The chain combines TRBV4-1 with TRBJ2-7; 9 nucleotides match TRBD2. Germline loops: CDR1 MGHRA, CDR2 YSYEKL. With 4 bases clipped from V and 2 bases from J, the junction kept 6 bases outside the gene matches. The CDR3 extends over 15 amino acids.

The chain recombines TRBV7-6 with TRBJ1-2; no clear D gene. V was pared by 1 base and J by 4 bases, with 10 bases between. The CDR3 totals 14 residues. CDR1 is SGHVS and CDR2 is FNYEAQ in the germline V gene. CDR3 nucleotides: TGTGCCAGCAGCTTAGGGCCACAGTCCTATGGCTACACCTTC. It codes for CASSLGPQSYGYTF.

V gene TRBV7-3 combines with J gene TRBJ2-1; D is unclear. Germline V gene sequence: CDR1 SGHTA, CDR2 FQGTGA. This CDR3 has 17 residues. Trimming pared 1 base from V and 6 bases from J, leaving 19 bases between. CDR3 coding DNA: TGTGCCAGCAGCTTAATGGCCCCTCGAGGAGACGGCAATGAGCAGTTCTTC. It specifies CASSLMAPRGDGNEQFF.

V gene TRBV4-2 combines with J gene TRBJ1-4; no firm D call. The length of the CDR3 is 14 residues. Per the germline V gene, CDR1 is LGHNA and CDR2 is YNFKEQ. The ends were cut back, 4 bases at V and 6 bases at J, with 12 bases in the middle. This CDR3 reads CASSPSPSDEKLFF. The CDR3 DNA sequence: TGTGCCAGCAGCCCATCCCCTTCAGATGAAAAACTGTTTTTT.